Listed below are T cell receptor beta chains from one sample, sequenced in a study of blood T cell repertoires in COVID-19. This table comes from immunoSEQ multiplex PCR, and its TCRdb copy is limited to in-frame clones, with some not included. The sample shows about 130,000 clones, 70% to 80% of them seen only once. Specimen: peripheral blood. These receptors all stem from a human donor in a cohort sampled during active COVID-19. CDR3s leave out the opening cysteine and the closing phenylalanine or tryptophan.

length | J | V | CDR3
13 | TRBJ1-5 | TRBV5-8 | ASSLAAGPNQPQH
13 | TRBJ2-5 | TRBV3-1/TRBV3-2 | ASSRGGGSQETQY
11 | TRBJ1-5 | TRBV2 | ASSEADNQPQH
12 | TRBJ2-7 | TRBV3-1/TRBV3-2 | ASSQGPGGYEQY
14 | TRBJ2-5 | TRBV9 | ASSVGAGGSGETQY
13 | TRBJ1-5 | TRBV6-5 | ASGQGMWGNQPQH
10 | TRBJ1-1 | TRBV5-6 | ASSPGTGEAF
13 | TRBJ1-4 | TRBV5-6 | ASSLGRQGGEKLF
13 | TRBJ1-5 | TRBV3-1/TRBV3-2 | ASSQDTGRHQPQH
12 | TRBJ1-1 | TRBV28 | ASLTRTGMTEAF
12 | TRBJ2-1 | TRBV30 | AWRGGQGYNEQF
12 | TRBJ2-1 | TRBV29-1 | SVDVGTDYNEQF
12 | TRBJ2-3 | TRBV9 | ASSVEQVTDTQY
11 | TRBJ1-1 | TRBV5-1 | ASSLDGGTEAF
13 | TRBJ1-4 | TRBV9 | ASSVAGNTNEKLF
10 | TRBJ1-1 | TRBV10-3 | AISGGTIGAF
10 | TRBJ1-5 | TRBV30 | AWSVQGQPQH
12 | TRBJ2-3 | TRBV5-1 | ASSSNSATDTQY
13 | TRBJ1-1 | TRBV7-9 | ASRPGQGGNTEAF
12 | TRBJ2-7 | TRBV6-6 | ASSYEGLASEQY
18 | TRBJ2-4 | TRBV10-3 | AISEGGQGRGGIAKNIQY
14 | TRBJ2-1 | TRBV27 | ASSPRGGGFNNEQF
12 | TRBJ1-5 | TRBV28 | ASSFSGSNQPQH